One and the same sample provided the 6 T cell receptor beta chains below, sequenced in a study of Ad26.COV2.S vaccination and SARS-CoV-2 variants. Treatment here: some 19 received Ad26.COV2.S at low or high dose, single or two shots; roughly 5 received placebo; per-sample allocation not given. Vaccine and placebo recipients were sampled on day 63 after the first injection. Sequenced by immunoSEQ multiplex PCR; TCRdb stores in-frame clones only, minus some. The sample holds around 400,000 clones, approximately 90% seen once. The source material was peripheral blood, sampled in a trial of Ad26.COV2.S vaccine versus placebo. Source of these receptors: a person between 18 and 65 years old who received the Ad26.COV2.S COVID-19 vaccine or a placebo.

This clone was counted once. This chain connects TRBV10-3 to TRBJ2-3; 7 positions agree with TRBD2. Germline V gene sequence: CDR1 ENHRY, CDR2 SYGVKD. This CDR3 has 14 amino acids. V shed 6 bases and J 2 bases; nucleotides not matched to a gene: 5. CDR3 DNA sequence: TGTGCCATCAGCCGTCTAGCGGACACAGATACGCAGTATTTT. Amino acid sequence: CAISRLADTDTQYF.

The rearrangement links TRBV3-1 (or the pseudogene TRBV3-2) to TRBJ2-7; 9 nucleotides line up with TRBD2. The CDR3 covers 15 residues. The ends lost 3 bases at V and 4 bases at J; junction bases unmatched: 7. The germline gives CDR1 LGHDT, CDR2 YNNKEL (reference sequence). CDR3 in amino acids: CASSHVREGRYEQYF. The CDR3 DNA reads TGTGCCAGCAGCCATGTGCGGGAGGGCCGGTACGAGCAGTACTTC.

This clone was counted between two and nine times. The chain employs TRBV19 and TRBJ1-1; no definite D call. Per germline, CDR1 LNHDA and CDR2 SQIVND (reference sequence). This CDR3 spans 18 amino acids. The V and J ends lost 2 bases and 1 base respectively, with 20 bases between them. The CDR3 spells CASSIKGRQQTSNTEAFF. The CDR3 bases are TGTGCCAGTAGTATAAAAGGTCGGCAGCAAACCTCGAACACTGAAGCTTTCTTT.

The chain employs TRBV6-2 or TRBV6-3 and TRBJ2-7; D unclear. V was pared by 2 bases and J by 7 bases, with 9 bases between. This CDR3 is 12 amino acids long. Germline CDR1 reads MNHEY; CDR2 reads SVGEGT. The CDR3 DNA is TGTGCCAGCAGTTACCCCCGGTATGAGCAGTACTTC. Protein product: CASSYPRYEQYF.

This clone appeared once. The chain has TRBV10-3 and TRBJ2-3; tentative D call: TRBD1 (6 bases). The germline gives CDR1 ENHRY, CDR2 SYGVKD. The CDR3 extends over 14 amino acids. The V end was cut by 6 bases, the J end by 4 bases, with 14 bases between. CDR3 DNA sequence: TGTGCCATCAGGGACAGCCAACTTCCAGATACGCAGTATTTT. Translated: CAIRDSQLPDTQYF.

This rearrangement joins TRBV6-2 or TRBV6-3 to TRBJ2-7, with 13 bases identical to TRBD2. Germline V CDR1 and CDR2: MNHEY, SVGEGT. The CDR3 has 18 residues. V dropped 5 bases and J dropped 0; count of bases not matched to a gene: 10. The CDR3 protein is CASSSPGTSGTHSYEQYF. The CDR3 nucleotides are TGTGCCAGCAGTAGCCCCGGGACTAGCGGGACCCACTCCTACGAGCAGTACTTC.